This TCR beta chain originates from a study of T cells after yellow fever vaccination. Study results and limitations: Bulk-population clonotypes that are abundant could appear as contaminants in FACS-sorted repertoires.

Germline V CDR1 and CDR2: DFQATT, SNEGSKA (reference sequence). The CDR3 length is 14 residues. Trimming removed 5 bases from V and 3 bases from J; junction bases left unmatched: 4. This clonotype was seen a few times. Antigen: not known. TCRdb itself ran the 5' RACE reads through MiXCR, one entry per CDR3 protein. The sample carries about 330,000 distinct CDR3 sequences, roughly 8.4% recorded once. Sequencing used PBMCs, obtained roughly 46 days after the first yellow fever vaccination. This clonotype was obtained from a man aged 18-30 years who received the YFV17D yellow fever vaccine. The genes are TRBV20-1 and TRBJ1-3, with 10 bases matching TRBD1. The CDR3 is CSAPDRGHGNTIYF. DNA of the CDR3: TGCAGTGCTCCCGACAGGGGGCATGGAAACACCATATATTTT.